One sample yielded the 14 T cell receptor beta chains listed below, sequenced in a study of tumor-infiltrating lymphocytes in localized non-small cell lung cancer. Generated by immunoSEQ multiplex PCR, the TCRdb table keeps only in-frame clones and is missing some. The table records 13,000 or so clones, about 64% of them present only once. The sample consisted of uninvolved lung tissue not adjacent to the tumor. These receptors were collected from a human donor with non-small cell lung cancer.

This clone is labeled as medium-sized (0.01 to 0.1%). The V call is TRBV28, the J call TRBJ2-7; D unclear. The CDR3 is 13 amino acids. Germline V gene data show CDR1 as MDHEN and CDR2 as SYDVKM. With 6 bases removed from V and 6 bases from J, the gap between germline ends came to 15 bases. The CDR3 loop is CASSTRITREQYF. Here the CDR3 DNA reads TGTGCCAGCAGCACCCGGATTACACGCGAGCAGTACTTC.

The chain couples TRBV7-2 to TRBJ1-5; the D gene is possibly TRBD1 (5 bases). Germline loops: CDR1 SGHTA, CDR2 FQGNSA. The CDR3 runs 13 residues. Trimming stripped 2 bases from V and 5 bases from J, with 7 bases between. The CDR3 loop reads CASSLQGYQPQHF. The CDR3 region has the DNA TGTGCCAGCAGCTTACAGGGATATCAGCCCCAGCATTTT.

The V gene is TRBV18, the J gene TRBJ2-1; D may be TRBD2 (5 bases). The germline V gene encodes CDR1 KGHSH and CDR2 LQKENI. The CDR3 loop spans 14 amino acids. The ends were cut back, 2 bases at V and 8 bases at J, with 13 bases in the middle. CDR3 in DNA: TGTGCCAGCTCACCATTAGGAGGATTTGATGAGCAGTTCTTC. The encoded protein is CASSPLGGFDEQFF.

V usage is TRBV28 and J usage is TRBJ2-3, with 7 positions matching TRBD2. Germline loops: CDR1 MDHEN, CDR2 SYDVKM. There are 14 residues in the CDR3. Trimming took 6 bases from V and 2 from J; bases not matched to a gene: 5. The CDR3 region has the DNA TGTGCCAGCAGGGGGGGGTACTACACAGATACGCAGTATTTT. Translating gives CASRGGYYTDTQYF.

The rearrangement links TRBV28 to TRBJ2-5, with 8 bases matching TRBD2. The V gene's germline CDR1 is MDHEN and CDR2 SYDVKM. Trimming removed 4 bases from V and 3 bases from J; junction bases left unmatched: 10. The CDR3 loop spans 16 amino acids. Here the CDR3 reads CASSSRPGLAEETQYF. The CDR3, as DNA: TGTGCCAGCAGTTCCCGACCCGGACTAGCCGAAGAGACCCAGTACTTC.

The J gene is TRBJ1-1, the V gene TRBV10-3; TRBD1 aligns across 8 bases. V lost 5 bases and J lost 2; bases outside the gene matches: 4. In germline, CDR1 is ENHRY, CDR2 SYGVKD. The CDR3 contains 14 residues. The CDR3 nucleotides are TGTGCCATCAGTCCCGGGACAGGAAACACTGAAGCTTTCTTT. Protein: CAISPGTGNTEAFF.

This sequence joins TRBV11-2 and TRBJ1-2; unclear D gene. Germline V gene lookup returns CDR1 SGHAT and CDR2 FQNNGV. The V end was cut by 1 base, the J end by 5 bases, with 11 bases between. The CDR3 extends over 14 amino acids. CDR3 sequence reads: CASSLGAVLYGYTF. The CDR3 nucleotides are TGTGCCAGCAGCTTAGGTGCAGTGCTATATGGCTACACCTTC. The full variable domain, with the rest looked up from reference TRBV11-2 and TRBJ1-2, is EAGVAQSPRYKIIEKRQSVAFWCNPISGHATLYWYQQILGQGPKLLIQFQNNGVVDDSQLPKDRFSAERLKGVDSTLKIQPAKLEDSAVYLCASSLGAVLYGYTFGSGTRLTVV.

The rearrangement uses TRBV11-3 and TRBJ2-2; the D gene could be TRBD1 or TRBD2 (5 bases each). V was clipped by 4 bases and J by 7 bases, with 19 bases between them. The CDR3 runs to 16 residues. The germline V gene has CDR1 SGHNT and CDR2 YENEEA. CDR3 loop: CASSSTSGTVLGELFF. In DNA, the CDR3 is TGTGCCAGCAGCTCCACCTCCGGGACGGTACTCGGGGAGCTGTTTTTT.

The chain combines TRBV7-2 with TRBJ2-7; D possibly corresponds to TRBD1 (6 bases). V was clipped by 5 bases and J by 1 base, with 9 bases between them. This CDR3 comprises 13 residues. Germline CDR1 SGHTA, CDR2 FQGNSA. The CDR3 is CASSKQGSYEQYV. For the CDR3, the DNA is TGTGCCAGCAGCAAACAGGGATCCTACGAGCAGTACGTC.

The CDR3 coding sequence is TGTGCCTGGAAAATGGGCCGCACAGATACGCAGTATTTT. It yields the protein CAWKMGRTDTQYF. V usage is TRBV30 and J usage is TRBJ2-3; D gene ambiguous. Trimming removed 4 bases at V and 1 base at J, with 9 bases between. Germline V CDR1 and CDR2: GTSNPN, SVGIG (reference sequence). The CDR3 runs to 13 residues.

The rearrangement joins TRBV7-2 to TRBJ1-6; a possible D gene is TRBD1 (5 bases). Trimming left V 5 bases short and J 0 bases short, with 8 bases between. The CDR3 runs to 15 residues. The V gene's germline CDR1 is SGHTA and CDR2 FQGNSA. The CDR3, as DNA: TGTGCCAGCAGCCGGGGGAGCTCCTATAATTCACCCCTCCACTTT. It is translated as CASSRGSSYNSPLHF.

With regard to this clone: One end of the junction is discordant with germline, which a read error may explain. This CDR3 reads CASSPRLAGGREAQYF. The CDR3 DNA reads TGTGCCAGCAGCCCCAGACTAGCGGGGGGAAGAGAGGCCCAGTACTTC. This chain uses TRBV11-2 with TRBJ2-5; 13 bases map to TRBD2. The germline CDR1 and CDR2 sequences are SGHAT and FQNNGV. This CDR3 has 16 residues. Based on the CDR3 plus reference TRBV11-2 and TRBJ2-5, the full variable domain is EAGVAQSPRYKIIEKRQSVAFWCNPISGHATLYWYQQILGQGPKLLIQFQNNGVVDDSQLPKDRFSAERLKGVDSTLKIQPAKLEDSAVYLCASSPRLAGGREAQYFGPGTRLLVL.

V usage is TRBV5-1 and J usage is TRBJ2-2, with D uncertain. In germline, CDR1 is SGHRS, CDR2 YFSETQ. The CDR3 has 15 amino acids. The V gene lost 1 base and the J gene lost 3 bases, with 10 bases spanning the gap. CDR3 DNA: TGCGCCAGCAGCTTGATTGGCGGTTACACCGGGGAGCTGTTTTTT. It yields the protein CASSLIGGYTGELFF. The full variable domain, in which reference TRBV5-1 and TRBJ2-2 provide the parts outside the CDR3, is KAGVTQTPRYLIKTRGQQVTLSCSPISGHRSVSWYQQTPGQGLQFLFEYFSETQRNKGNFPGRFSGRQFSNSRSEMNVSTLELGDSALYLCASSLIGGYTGELFFGEGSRLTVL.

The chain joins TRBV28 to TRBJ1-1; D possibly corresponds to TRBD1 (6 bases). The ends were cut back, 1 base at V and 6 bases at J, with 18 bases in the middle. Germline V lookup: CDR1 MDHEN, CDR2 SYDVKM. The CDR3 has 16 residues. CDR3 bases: TGTGCCAGCAGTTTATCTAGGGGGGGGCTGATGGCTGAAGCTTTCTTT. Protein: CASSLSRGGLMAEAFF. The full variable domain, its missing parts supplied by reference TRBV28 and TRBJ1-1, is DVKVTQSSRYLVKRTGEKVFLECVQDMDHENMFWYRQDPGLGLRLIYFSYDVKMKEKGDIPEGYSVSREKKERFSLILESASTNQTSMYLCASSLSRGGLMAEAFFGQGTRLTVV.